The clone carrying this T cell receptor beta chain is medium-sized (0.01 to 0.1%). As yet, its antigen is unknown. As to treatment: treatment-naive control, cytoreductive nephrectomy. This sample was included in a study of radiation and T cells in renal cell carcinoma. Whole-study results and caveats: Irradiated tumors had higher TCR clonality than control tumors. Only small tumor regions of 0.95 to 1 g were sampled.

Using immunoSEQ multiplex PCR, the repertoire was profiled, and TCRdb retains in-frame clones only, with some absent. This table holds about 10,000 clones, roughly 60% found once. CDR1 is MNHEY and CDR2 is SVGAGI in the germline V gene. After removal of 5 bases from V and 7 bases from J, the junction contained 9 bases not matched to a gene. CDR3 length: 15 residues. The chain couples TRBV6-5 to TRBJ1-5; 9 bases map to TRBD1. This specimen was tumor tissue, taken from a patient whose treatment was nephrectomy without radiotherapy. The origin of this receptor is a man aged 40-49 years with renal cell carcinoma. The CDR3 DNA is TGTGCCAGCAGTCCCGGGACAGGGAAGCGGCAGCCCCAGCATTTT. The encoded protein is CASSPGTGKRQPQHF.